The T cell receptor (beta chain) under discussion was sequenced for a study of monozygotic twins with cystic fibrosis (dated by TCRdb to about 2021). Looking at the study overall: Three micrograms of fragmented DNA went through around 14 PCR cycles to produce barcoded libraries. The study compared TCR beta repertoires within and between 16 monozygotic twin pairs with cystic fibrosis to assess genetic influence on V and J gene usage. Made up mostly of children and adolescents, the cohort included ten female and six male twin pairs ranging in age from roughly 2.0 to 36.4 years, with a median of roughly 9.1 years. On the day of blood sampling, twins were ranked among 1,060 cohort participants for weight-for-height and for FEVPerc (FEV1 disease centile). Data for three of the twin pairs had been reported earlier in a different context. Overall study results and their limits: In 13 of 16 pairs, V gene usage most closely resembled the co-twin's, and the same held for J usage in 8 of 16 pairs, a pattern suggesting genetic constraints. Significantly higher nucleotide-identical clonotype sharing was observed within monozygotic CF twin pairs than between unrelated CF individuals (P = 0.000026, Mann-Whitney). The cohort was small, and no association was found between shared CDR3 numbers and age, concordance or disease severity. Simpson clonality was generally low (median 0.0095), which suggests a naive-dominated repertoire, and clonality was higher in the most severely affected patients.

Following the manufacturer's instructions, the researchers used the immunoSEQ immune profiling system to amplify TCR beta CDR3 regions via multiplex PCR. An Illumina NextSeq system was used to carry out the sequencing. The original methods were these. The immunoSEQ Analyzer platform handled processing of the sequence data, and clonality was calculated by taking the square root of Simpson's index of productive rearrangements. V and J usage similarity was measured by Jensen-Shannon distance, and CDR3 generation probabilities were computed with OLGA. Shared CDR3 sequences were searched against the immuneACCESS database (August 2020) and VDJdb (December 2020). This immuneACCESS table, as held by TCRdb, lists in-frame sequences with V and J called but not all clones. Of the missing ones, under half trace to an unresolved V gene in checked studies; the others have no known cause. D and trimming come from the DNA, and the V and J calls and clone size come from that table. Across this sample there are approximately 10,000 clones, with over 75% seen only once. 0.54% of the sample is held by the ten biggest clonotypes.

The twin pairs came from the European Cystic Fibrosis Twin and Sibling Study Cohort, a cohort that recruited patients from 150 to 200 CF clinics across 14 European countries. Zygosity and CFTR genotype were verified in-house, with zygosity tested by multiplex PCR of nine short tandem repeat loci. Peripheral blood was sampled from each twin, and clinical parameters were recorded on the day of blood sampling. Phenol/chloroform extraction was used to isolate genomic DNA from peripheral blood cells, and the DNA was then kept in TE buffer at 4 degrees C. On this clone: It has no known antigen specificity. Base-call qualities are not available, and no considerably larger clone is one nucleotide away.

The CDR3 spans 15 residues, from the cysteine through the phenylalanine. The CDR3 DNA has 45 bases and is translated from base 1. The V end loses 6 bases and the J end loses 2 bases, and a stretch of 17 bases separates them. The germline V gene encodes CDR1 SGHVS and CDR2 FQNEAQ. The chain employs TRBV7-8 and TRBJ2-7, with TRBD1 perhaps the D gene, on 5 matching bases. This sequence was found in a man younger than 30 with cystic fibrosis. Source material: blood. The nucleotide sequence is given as TGTGCCAGCAGTAAAGGGCGTTTCAGGGCCTACGAGCAGTACTTC. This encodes CASSKGRFRAYEQYF.